Listed below are T cell receptor beta chains from one sample, sequenced in a study of blood T cells in healthy people across ages. TCRdb reprocessed the 5' RACE reads with MiXCR, giving one entry per CDR3 protein. The data hold 550,000 to 800,000 distinct CDR3 sequences, with approximately 30% observed a single time. The material sequenced was blood. These receptors were taken from an elderly woman in good health. Each CDR3 is given with its conserved first and last residue. D genes are given only for firm matches. Clone size is not always given. Where it is, it says once, few, many or a class for expanded clones.

clone_size	j_call	v_call	d_call	cdr3_aa	cdr3_nt
many	TRBJ1-2	TRBV19	-	CASSAGGYGYTF	TGTGCCAGTAGTGCCGGGGGCTATGGCTACACCTTC
many	TRBJ2-1	TRBV7-9	TRBD1	CASSYAGGNNEQFF	TGTGCCAGCAGCTATGCAGGGGGCAACAATGAGCAGTTCTTC
-	TRBJ1-5	TRBV28	TRBD1	CATGQGGGGNQPQHF	TGTGCCACGGGACAGGGGGGTGGCGGCAATCAGCCCCAGCATTTT
many	TRBJ2-3	TRBV7-9	-	CASSLQTWDTSDTQYF	TGTGCCAGCAGCCTTCAAACGTGGGACACTTCAGATACGCAGTATTTT
-	TRBJ2-3	TRBV7-9	-	CAYHTLLRTDTQYF	TGTGCCTATCACACCCTCCTGAGGACAGATACGCAGTATTTT
many	TRBJ2-1	TRBV29-1	-	CSVGSRDEQFF	TGCAGCGTTGGTTCGCGCGATGAGCAGTTCTTC
-	TRBJ1-2	TRBV6-5	-	CASGYFQGGRNYGYTF	TGTGCCAGCGGTTACTTTCAAGGCGGGAGAAACTATGGCTACACCTTC
many	TRBJ2-3	TRBV24-1	TRBD1	CATSDRGQGPDTQYF	TGTGCCACCAGTGACCGAGGACAGGGGCCAGATACGCAGTATTTT
few	TRBJ1-5	TRBV6-1	-	CASSEWRTDQPQHF	TGTGCCAGCAGTGAATGGAGAACCGATCAGCCCCAGCATTTT
-	TRBJ2-1	TRBV6-1	TRBD2	CASSRRQLAGLYNEQFF	TGTGCCAGCAGTCGAAGACAACTAGCGGGGCTATACAATGAGCAGTTCTTC
many	TRBJ1-2	TRBV6-2/TRBV6-3	TRBD1	CASSWTGGRDGYTF	TGTGCCAGCAGTTGGACAGGGGGAAGAGATGGCTACACCTTC
-	TRBJ2-7	TRBV5-4	TRBD1	CASSSAGTGREQYF	TGTGCCAGCAGCTCGGCGGGGACAGGGCGCGAGCAGTACTTC
-	TRBJ2-1	TRBV20-1	-	CSARGLVENNEQFF	TGCAGTGCTAGAGGGTTAGTTGAGAACAATGAGCAGTTCTTC
-	TRBJ2-1	TRBV7-3	-	CASSLFSKRAPYNEQFF	TGTGCCAGCAGCTTATTCTCCAAGAGGGCCCCCTACAATGAGCAGTTCTTC
-	TRBJ2-3	TRBV6-6	TRBD2	CASSYWAGVSGTQYF	TGTGCCAGCAGTTACTGGGCGGGAGTATCAGGTACGCAGTATTTT
few	TRBJ1-2	TRBV30	-	CAWSVGQTNGYTF	TGTGCCTGGAGTGTAGGTCAGACAAATGGCTACACCTTC
few	TRBJ2-5	TRBV30	-	CAWSLLSSLYF	TGTGCCTGGAGTCTTCTGTCTTCATTGTACTTC
-	TRBJ2-1	TRBV29-1	-	CSVEKRDSSYNEQFF	TGCAGCGTTGAGAAACGGGACTCTTCCTACAATGAGCAGTTCTTC
-	TRBJ1-2	TRBV7-9	TRBD1	CASSHRGAAGYTF	TGTGCCAGCAGCCACAGGGGAGCGGCTGGCTACACCTTC
-	TRBJ2-3	TRBV28	-	CASGSSESTDTQYF	TGTGCCAGCGGGAGTAGCGAAAGCACAGATACGCAGTATTTT
few	TRBJ1-1	TRBV20-1	-	CSAHDELDGRRFLDTEAFF	TGCAGTGCCCACGACGAATTGGACGGCCGACGGTTTCTAGACACTGAAGCTTTCTTT
-	TRBJ2-1	TRBV29-1	TRBD2	CSVGGTSSDSYNEQFF	TGCAGCGTGGGGGGGACTAGCAGTGACTCCTACAATGAGCAGTTCTTC
-	TRBJ1-4	TRBV6-1	TRBD1	CASRGQGLNEKLFF	TGTGCCAGCCGGGGACAGGGGCTTAATGAAAAACTGTTTTTT
many	TRBJ2-6	TRBV7-2	-	CASSLDQSSGANVLTF	TGTGCCAGCAGCTTAGATCAATCCTCTGGGGCCAACGTCCTGACTTTC
few	TRBJ2-5	TRBV11-3	TRBD1	CASSWTGSGQGAETQYF	TGTGCCAGCAGCTGGACAGGTAGTGGACAGGGGGCCGAGACCCAGTACTTC
-	TRBJ2-4	TRBV20-1	TRBD1	CSASPGQGVYNEQYF	TGCAGTGCCTCGCCGGGACAGGGGGTCTACAATGAGCAGTACTTC
few	TRBJ2-7	TRBV6-1	TRBD2	CASREAGGSYEQYF	TGTGCCAGCAGGGAAGCGGGGGGCTCCTACGAGCAGTACTTC
many	TRBJ2-1	TRBV7-9	-	CASSAWDGSSYNEQFF	TGTGCCAGCAGCGCCTGGGACGGCAGCTCCTACAATGAGCAGTTCTTC
-	TRBJ2-1	TRBV12-3/TRBV12-4	TRBD2	CASSPQRAGAGDEQFF	TGTGCCAGCAGCCCCCAACGAGCGGGGGCCGGGGATGAGCAGTTCTTC
-	TRBJ1-1	TRBV7-2	-	CASSARPGMIAFF	TGTGCCAGCAGCGCCCGCCCCGGGATGATTGCTTTCTTT
many	TRBJ2-7	TRBV15	-	CATSSFSFGGSGEQYF	TGTGCCACCAGCAGTTTTTCTTTCGGGGGTAGCGGCGAGCAGTACTTC
many	TRBJ2-1	TRBV24-1	TRBD1	CATSDSATGSDEQFF	TGTGCCACCAGTGATTCCGCGACAGGGTCCGATGAGCAGTTCTTC
few	TRBJ1-1	TRBV3-1	TRBD1	CASSQDGTGPNTEAFF	TGTGCCAGCAGCCAAGACGGGACAGGGCCGAACACTGAAGCTTTCTTT
-	TRBJ2-1	TRBV30	-	CAWRPSYNEQFF	TGTGCCTGGAGACCGTCCTACAATGAGCAGTTCTTC
many	TRBJ1-5	TRBV12-3/TRBV12-4	TRBD1	CASSPRDRGGNQPQHF	TGTGCCAGCAGCCCCCGGGACAGGGGAGGCAATCAGCCCCAGCATTTT
many	TRBJ1-2	TRBV7-9	-	CASSSPAGLEGLDGYTF	TGTGCCAGCAGCTCCCCGGCAGGGCTCGAGGGGCTGGATGGCTACACCTTC
few	TRBJ1-4	TRBV30	-	CAWSETEKLFF	TGTGCCTGGAGTGAAACTGAAAAACTGTTTTTT
many	TRBJ1-1	TRBV9	-	CASSVMGNTEAFF	TGTGCCAGCAGCGTAATGGGGAACACTGAAGCTTTCTTT
many	TRBJ2-3	TRBV7-2	TRBD2	CASSLGVAGRDTQYF	TGTGCCAGCAGCTTAGGAGTAGCGGGGAGGGATACGCAGTATTTT
many	TRBJ2-6	TRBV6-1	-	CASSERGVGRRSGANVLTF	TGTGCCAGCAGTGAAAGGGGGGTAGGGCGACGCTCTGGGGCCAACGTCCTGACTTTC
many	TRBJ1-5	TRBV20-1	-	CSARLSNQPQHF	TGCAGTGCTAGACTTAGCAATCAGCCCCAGCATTTT
-	TRBJ2-1	TRBV20-1	TRBD2	CSAIPAGGPLNEQFF	TGCAGTGCTATCCCAGCGGGAGGGCCTCTCAATGAGCAGTTCTTC
-	TRBJ2-3	TRBV7-3	-	CASSLTIAASTDTQYF	TGTGCCAGCAGCTTAACGATTGCAGCTAGCACAGATACGCAGTATTTT
many	TRBJ2-1	TRBV12-5	TRBD2	CASGSHVGGGDNEQFF	TGTGCTAGTGGTTCCCACGTGGGCGGGGGGGACAATGAGCAGTTCTTC
-	TRBJ2-2	TRBV15	TRBD2	CATSRDGRDTGELFF	TGTGCCACCAGCAGAGATGGGAGGGACACCGGGGAGCTGTTTTTT
-	TRBJ2-1	TRBV5-1	TRBD2	CASSPLAGGPFNEQFF	TGCGCCAGCAGCCCACTAGCGGGTGGCCCTTTCAATGAGCAGTTCTTC
many	TRBJ2-1	TRBV6-6	-	CASTIKQEQFF	TGTGCCAGCACAATTAAACAGGAGCAGTTCTTC
-	TRBJ2-3	TRBV6-1	-	CVSRTAREPLHTDTQYF	TGTGTCAGCCGCACCGCCAGGGAGCCCTTGCACACAGATACGCAGTATTTT
many	TRBJ2-4	TRBV3-1	-	CASSQAALIAKNIQYF	TGTGCCAGCAGCCAAGCGGCCTTGATAGCCAAAAACATTCAGTACTTC
many	TRBJ2-5	TRBV29-1	-	CSVLPSRGFVTETQYF	TGCAGCGTTCTCCCTTCGAGGGGATTCGTCACAGAGACCCAGTACTTC
few	TRBJ1-1	TRBV7-2	-	CASSLAGTANTEAFF	TGCGCCAGCAGCTTGGCCGGGACGGCGAACACTGAAGCTTTCTTT
-	TRBJ2-3	TRBV29-1	-	CSAIVGSSVTDTQYF	TGCAGCGCCATAGTCGGATCCAGTGTCACAGATACGCAGTATTTT
-	TRBJ2-7	TRBV12-3/TRBV12-4	-	CASSFGQGYYEQYF	TGTGCCAGCAGTTTTGGGCAGGGATACTACGAGCAGTACTTC
few	TRBJ2-1	TRBV5-1	TRBD2	CASSPRPGGTSSYNEQFF	TGCGCCAGCAGCCCCCGCCCGGGGGGGACTAGCTCCTACAATGAGCAGTTCTTC
-	TRBJ2-1	TRBV20-1	TRBD2	CSARSREGRFF	TGCAGTGCTAGATCACGGGAGGGAAGGTTCTTC
few	TRBJ2-2	TRBV6-6	-	CASRQGTVWDTGELFF	TGTGCCAGTCGGCAGGGGACCGTTTGGGACACCGGGGAGCTGTTTTTT
few	TRBJ1-1	TRBV6-2/TRBV6-3	TRBD1	CASSYVQGRTEAFF	TGTGCCAGCAGTTACGTACAGGGGAGGACTGAAGCTTTCTTT